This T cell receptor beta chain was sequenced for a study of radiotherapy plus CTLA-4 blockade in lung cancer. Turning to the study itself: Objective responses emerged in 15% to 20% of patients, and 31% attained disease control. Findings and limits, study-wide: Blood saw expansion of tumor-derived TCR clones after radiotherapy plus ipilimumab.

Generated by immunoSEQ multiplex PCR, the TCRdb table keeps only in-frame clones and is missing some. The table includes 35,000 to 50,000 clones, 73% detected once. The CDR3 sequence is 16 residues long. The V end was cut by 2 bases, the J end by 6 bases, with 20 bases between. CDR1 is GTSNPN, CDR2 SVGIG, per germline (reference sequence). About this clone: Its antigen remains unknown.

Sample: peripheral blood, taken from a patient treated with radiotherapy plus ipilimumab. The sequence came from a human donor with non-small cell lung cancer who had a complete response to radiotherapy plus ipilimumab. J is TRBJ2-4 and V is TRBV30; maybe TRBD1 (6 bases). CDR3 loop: CAWSPPGAGRRNIQYF. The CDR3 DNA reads TGTGCCTGGAGTCCCCCAGGGGCAGGGAGAAGAAACATTCAGTACTTC.